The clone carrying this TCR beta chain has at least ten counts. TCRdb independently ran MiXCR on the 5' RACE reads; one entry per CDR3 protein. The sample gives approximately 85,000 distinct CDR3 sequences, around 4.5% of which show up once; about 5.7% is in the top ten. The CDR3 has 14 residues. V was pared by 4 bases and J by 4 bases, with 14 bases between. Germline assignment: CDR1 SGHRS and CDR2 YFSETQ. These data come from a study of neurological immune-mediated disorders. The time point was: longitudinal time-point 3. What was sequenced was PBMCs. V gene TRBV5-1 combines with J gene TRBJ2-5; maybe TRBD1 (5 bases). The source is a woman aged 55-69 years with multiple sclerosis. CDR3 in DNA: TGCGCCAGCAGCCTGGGTGGGGCGGCAGAGACCCAGTACTTC. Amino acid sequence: CASSLGGAAETQYF. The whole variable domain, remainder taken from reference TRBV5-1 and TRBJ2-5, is KAGVTQTPRYLIKTRGQQVTLSCSPISGHRSVSWYQQTPGQGLQFLFEYFSETQRNKGNFPGRFSGRQFSNSRSEMNVSTLELGDSALYLCASSLGGAAETQYFGPGTRLLVL.